The 13 T cell receptor beta chains listed next were all sequenced from one sample in a study of T cell responses to AZD1222 COVID-19 vaccine. Produced via immunoSEQ multiplex PCR; TCRdb's table is partial and in-frame only. The table includes roughly 140,000 clones, 90% to 95% detected once. Material: peripheral blood, obtained 28 days after the second AZD1222 dose. Receptor source: an adult who received the AZD1222 COVID-19 vaccine.

J is TRBJ1-1 and V is TRBV27; a weak D match, TRBD1 (5 bases). V was cut by 3 bases and J by 6 bases, with 14 bases left in between. Germline CDR1 reads MNHEY; CDR2 reads SMNVEV (reference sequence). The CDR3 is 14 amino acids. The CDR3 DNA is TGTGCCAGCAGTTTTGATAGGGGCCGGGCTGAAGCTTTCTTT. Translated: CASSFDRGRAEAFF.

The chain links TRBV19 to TRBJ1-1; D unclear. Germline values: CDR1 LNHDA, CDR2 SQIVND (reference sequence). Trimming shortened V by 3 bases and J by 0 bases, and 8 bases separated the two germline ends. The CDR3 has 14 amino acids. CDR3 in amino acids: CASSIRKMNTEAFF. CDR3 in DNA: TGTGCCAGTAGTATTCGGAAGATGAACACTGAAGCTTTCTTT.

This clone was found once. The rearrangement uses TRBV5-1 and TRBJ1-4; D remains unclear. The germline gives CDR1 SGHRS, CDR2 YFSETQ. The CDR3 totals 15 residues. V was clipped by 1 base and J by 3 bases, with 10 bases between them. CDR3 amino acids: CASSLSGTSNEKLFF. CDR3 sequence (DNA): TGCGCCAGCAGCTTGTCGGGCACGTCTAATGAAAAACTGTTTTTT.

V usage is TRBV6-5 and J usage is TRBJ2-2; 8 nucleotides agree with TRBD1. Germline lookup yields CDR1 MNHEY and CDR2 SVGAGI. Germline trimming cut 8 bases from V and 3 bases from J; bases unmatched to any gene: 5. The CDR3 runs 14 residues. This CDR3 is CASGGQAHTGELFF. The CDR3 DNA reads as TGTGCCAGCGGGGGACAGGCGCACACCGGGGAGCTGTTTTTT.

The chain is built from TRBV30 and TRBJ1-4, with 8 bases fitting TRBD1. CDR1 is GTSNPN and CDR2 is SVGIG in the germline V gene (reference sequence). The CDR3 spans 16 residues. V lost 5 bases to trimming and J lost 0 bases; unmatched junction nucleotides: 8. CDR3 DNA sequence: TGTGCCTGGTCTCGGGACAGGCTTGCAACTAATGAAAAACTGTTTTTT. This gives the protein CAWSRDRLATNEKLFF.

V and J are TRBV3-1 (or the pseudogene TRBV3-2) and TRBJ2-1; TRBD2 matches at 7 bases. Germline-derived CDR1 and CDR2 are LGHDT and YNNKEL (reference sequence). This CDR3 is built from 16 residues. V gave up 5 bases and J gave up 1 base; unmatched junction bases: 8. The CDR3 protein is CASSTTGTKSYNEQFF. In nucleotides, the CDR3 is TGTGCCAGCAGCACCACCGGGACTAAATCCTACAATGAGCAGTTCTTC.

The chain links TRBV18 to TRBJ2-1; TRBD2 matches at 9 bases. Germline CDR1 KGHSH, CDR2 LQKENI. There are 19 residues in the CDR3. J lost 5 bases, V lost 2 bases, and 16 bases had no gene match. This CDR3 reads CASSPDSGLAYISDNEQFF. The CDR3, as DNA: TGTGCCAGCTCACCAGATTCAGGACTAGCGTACATCAGCGACAATGAGCAGTTCTTC.

This rearrangement joins TRBV11-1 to TRBJ2-7; 8 positions agree with TRBD1. Germline CDR1 reads SGHAT; CDR2 reads FQDESV (reference sequence). CDR3 size: 15 residues. V dropped 0 bases and J dropped 2; count of bases not matched to a gene: 3. As DNA, the CDR3 is TGTGCCAGCAGCTTAGCTCCGGACAGGGCCTACGAGCAGTACTTC. Amino acids: CASSLAPDRAYEQYF. Full variable domain (remainder filled in from reference TRBV11-1 and TRBJ2-7): EAEVAQSPRYKITEKSQAVAFWCDPISGHATLYWYRQILGQGPELLVQFQDESVVDDSQLPKDRFSAERLKGVDSTLKIQPAELGDSAMYLCASSLAPDRAYEQYFGPGTRLTVT.

The gene calls are TRBV3-1 (or the pseudogene TRBV3-2) and TRBJ1-2, with D uncertain. Germline V CDR1 and CDR2: LGHDT, YNNKEL (reference sequence). V lost 1 base to trimming and J lost 8 bases, with 11 bases between them. CDR3 length: 13 residues. CDR3 residues: CASSQAYTGGYTF. DNA of the CDR3: TGTGCCAGCAGCCAAGCCTACACTGGGGGCTACACCTTC.

The chain uses TRBV30 and TRBJ1-6; D is uncertain. This CDR3 has 11 residues. With 3 bases removed from V and 6 bases from J, the gap between germline ends came to 3 bases. Looked up from germline, CDR1 is GTSNPN and CDR2 is SVGIG (reference sequence). The CDR3 spells CAWSGNSPLHF. The CDR3 region has the DNA TGTGCCTGGAGCGGTAATTCACCCCTCCACTTT.

The V and J genes are TRBV10-2 and TRBJ2-1, with TRBD1 matching over 12 bases. J was trimmed by 8 bases and V by 7 bases; bases with no gene match: 6. Looked up from germline, CDR1 is WSHSY and CDR2 is SAAADI. The CDR3 length is 14 residues. CDR3 region: CASKGQGAFDEQFF. CDR3 nucleotides: TGCGCCAGCAAGGGACAGGGGGCTTTTGATGAGCAGTTCTTC.

This clone has ten or more counts. The chain combines TRBV9 with TRBJ1-6, with 7 bases fitting TRBD1. CDR1 is SGDLS, CDR2 YYNGEE, per germline. J gave up 8 bases and V 4 bases, and 9 bases lay outside the gene matches. The CDR3 loop spans 15 amino acids. The CDR3 DNA reads as TGTGCCAGCAGCCCCCGGACAGGATCGGATTCACCCCTCCACTTT. Its translation: CASSPRTGSDSPLHF. The complete variable domain, with remaining parts taken from reference TRBV9 and TRBJ1-6, reads DSGVTQTPKHLITATGQRVTLRCSPRSGDLSVYWYQQSLDQGLQFLIQYYNGEERAKGNILERFSAQQFPDLHSELNLSSLELGDSALYFCASSPRTGSDSPLHFGNGTRLTVT.

This sequence joins TRBV21-1 and TRBJ2-2; no check of the table's D call, TRBD2, against the DNA was made. TRBV21-1 is designated a pseudogene. The CDR3 contains 15 residues. CDR3 in DNA: TGTGCCAGCAGCAAATCGGGGGGAAACACCGGGGAGCTGTTTTTT. Its protein product is CASSKSGGNTGELFF.